Following are 26 T cell receptor beta chains from one sample sequenced in a study of T cells in Graves' hyperthyroidism and ophthalmopathy. TCR beta CDR3 sequences were amplified from RNA transcripts. Carried out on the TCR CDR3, a first-round RT-PCR used the HTBI primer set. MiXCR, applied by TCRdb to the multiplex PCR reads, yields one record per CDR3 protein. Of 550,000 to 650,000 distinct CDR3 sequences listed, 13% to 15% are singletons. The material sequenced was blood. Receptors originate from a woman aged 35 to 49 with Graves' hyperthyroidism.

This clonotype has a count of ten or more. V gene TRBV2 combines with J gene TRBJ1-1; D remains ambiguous. V shed 2 bases and J shed 0 bases, with 10 bases lying between them. The CDR3 sequence is 15 residues long. Germline V CDR1 and CDR2: SNHLY, FYNNEI. The CDR3 reads CASSESPVMNTEAFF. In DNA, the CDR3 is TGTGCCAGCAGTGAATCCCCAGTTATGAACACTGAAGCTTTCTTT.

This clonotype was observed many times. Here the CDR3 reads CASRPGGGNSYEQYF. DNA of the CDR3: TGTGCCAGCAGACCCGGAGGTGGTAACTCCTACGAGCAGTACTTC. The V call is TRBV28, the J call TRBJ2-7, with D possibly matching TRBD2 (5 bases). The V and J ends lost 6 bases and 0 bases respectively, with 15 bases between them. From germline, CDR1 is MDHEN and CDR2 SYDVKM. The CDR3 contains 15 residues. Based on the CDR3 plus reference TRBV28 and TRBJ2-7, the full variable domain is DVKVTQSSRYLVKRTGEKVFLECVQDMDHENMFWYRQDPGLGLRLIYFSYDVKMKEKGDIPEGYSVSREKKERFSLILESASTNQTSMYLCASRPGGGNSYEQYFGPGTRLTVT.

This clonotype was detected only a few times. The genes are TRBV19 and TRBJ2-3; D may be TRBD2 (6 bases). Germline-derived CDR1 and CDR2 are LNHDA and SQIVND (reference sequence). This CDR3 has 16 residues. The V and J ends lost 3 bases and 6 bases respectively, with 19 bases between them. This CDR3 is CASSIGTWPISDTQYF. CDR3 nucleotide sequence: TGTGCCAGTAGTATCGGGACTTGGCCCATCTCGGATACGCAGTATTTT.

V usage is TRBV7-9 and J usage is TRBJ2-3; D may correspond to TRBD1 or TRBD2 (5 bases each). CDR1 is SEHNR and CDR2 is FQNEAQ in the germline V gene (reference sequence). Deletions cut 5 bases from V and 0 bases from J, with 12 bases between. The CDR3 sequence is 15 residues long. CDR3 residues: CASSNRDGSTDTQYF. CDR3 nucleotides: TGTGCCAGCAGCAACCGGGACGGTAGCACAGATACGCAGTATTTT.

The sample holds many counts of this clonotype. The chain is built from TRBV5-6 and TRBJ2-5, with TRBD2 as a possible D gene (5 bases). CDR3 size: 14 residues. The V gene lost 4 bases and the J gene lost 1 base, with 11 bases spanning the gap. Germline loops: CDR1 SGHDT, CDR2 YYEEEE. In DNA, the CDR3 is TGTGCCAGCAGCGTAACGGGATTCCAAGAGACCCAGTACTTC. This sequence encodes CASSVTGFQETQYF. The full variable domain, rest sourced from reference TRBV5-6 and TRBJ2-5, is DAGVTQSPTHLIKTRGQQVTLRCSPKSGHDTVSWYQQALGQGPQFIFQYYEEEERQRGNFPDRFSGHQFPNYSSELNVNALLLGDSALYLCASSVTGFQETQYFGPGTRLLVL.

This clonotype showed up just a few times. This chain links TRBV3-1 with TRBJ2-3; the D is unclear. The CDR3 runs to 15 residues. Looked up from germline, CDR1 is LGHDT and CDR2 is YNNKEL (reference sequence). V dropped 1 base and J dropped 7 bases, with 15 bases sitting between them. The CDR3 here is CASSQGTGPSNTQYF. DNA for the CDR3: TGTGCCAGCAGCCAAGGCACCGGCCCTTCAAATACGCAGTATTTT.

This clonotype was seen a handful of times. J is TRBJ1-3 and V is TRBV6-1; D call uncertain. Germline CDR1 MNHNS, CDR2 SASEGT. The CDR3 covers 14 residues. Trimming stripped 5 bases from V and 4 bases from J, with 12 bases between. In nucleotides, the CDR3 is TGTGCCAGCAGTCTGGACCCGGGGGGAAACACCATATATTTT. Its protein is CASSLDPGGNTIYF.

V is TRBV7-8 and J is TRBJ2-1, with D unresolved. This CDR3 spans 15 amino acids. Germline CDR1 and CDR2: SGHVS and FQNEAQ. Trimming pared 1 base from V and 7 bases from J, leaving 14 bases between. The CDR3 protein is CASSLGLRAGNEQFF. Written as DNA, the CDR3 is TGTGCCAGCAGCTTAGGCCTAAGGGCTGGTAATGAGCAGTTCTTC.

The chain links TRBV6-1 to TRBJ2-7; no clear D. The CDR3 contains 13 residues. Germline V gene sequence: CDR1 MNHNS, CDR2 SASEGT. Trimming removed 8 bases at V and 6 bases at J, with 17 bases between. CDR3 nucleotides: TGTGCCAGCGGTTCGGGTCCCTCCGCCGAGCAGTACTTC. It encodes CASGSGPSAEQYF.

This clonotype showed up many times. The rearrangement uses TRBV5-5 and TRBJ2-7; D unresolved. The germline CDR1 and CDR2 sequences are SGHKS and YYEKEE (reference sequence). Trimming removed 4 bases from V and 6 bases from J, with 14 bases in between. CDR3 length equals 13 residues. This CDR3 reads CASSAPEVAEQYF. The DNA of the CDR3 is TGTGCCAGCAGCGCACCAGAGGTCGCCGAGCAGTACTTC. Together with reference TRBV5-5 and TRBJ2-7, the CDR3 gives the full variable domain: DAGVTQSPTHLIKTRGQQVTLRCSPISGHKSVSWYQQVLGQGPQFIFQYYEKEERGRGNFPDRFSARQFPNYSSELNVNALLLGDSALYLCASSAPEVAEQYFGPGTRLTVT.

This clonotype has ten or more counts. V and J are TRBV12-3 or TRBV12-4 and TRBJ1-2; TRBD1 agrees at 8 bases. V gave up 2 bases and J gave up 4 bases; unmatched junction bases: 6. This CDR3 contains 15 residues. As DNA, the CDR3 is TGTGCCAGCAGTTTAACAGGGACAGGAGCCTATGGCTACACCTTC. Protein sequence: CASSLTGTGAYGYTF.

This clonotype was seen ten or more times. The chain uses TRBV20-1 and TRBJ1-4; 7 nucleotides line up with TRBD1. The CDR3 is made up of 13 amino acids. J was trimmed by 8 bases and V by 5 bases; bases with no gene match: 8. Germline CDR1 DFQATT, CDR2 SNEGSKA (reference sequence). The CDR3 DNA follows: TGCAGTGCTCGGGGACAGATAGGGGAAAAACTGTTTTTT. Residues: CSARGQIGEKLFF.

This clonotype was counted at least ten times. The CDR3 protein is CASSLPPQETQYF. CDR3 bases: TGTGCCAGCAGCTTACCCCCGCAAGAGACCCAGTACTTC. The chain carries TRBV7-2 and TRBJ2-5; no clear D gene. Germline V gene data show CDR1 as SGHTA and CDR2 as FQGNSA. The CDR3 extends over 13 amino acids. The ends were cut back, 2 bases at V and 2 bases at J, with 6 bases in the middle.

At least ten counts were recorded for this clonotype. The chain uses TRBV5-1 and TRBJ1-1; 9 nucleotides agree with TRBD1. V shed 4 bases, J shed 6 bases, and the junction held 4 bases outside the gene matches. The CDR3 sequence is 13 residues long. Germline V lookup: CDR1 SGHRS, CDR2 YFSETQ. CDR3 amino acids: CASSVTGGPEAFF. Written as DNA, the CDR3 is TGCGCCAGCAGCGTGACAGGGGGGCCTGAAGCTTTCTTT. Full variable domain (remainder filled in from reference TRBV5-1 and TRBJ1-1): KAGVTQTPRYLIKTRGQQVTLSCSPISGHRSVSWYQQTPGQGLQFLFEYFSETQRNKGNFPGRFSGRQFSNSRSEMNVSTLELGDSALYLCASSVTGGPEAFFGQGTRLTVV.

This clonotype was recorded a few times. The chain carries TRBV29-1 and TRBJ1-6, with 7 bases matching TRBD1. With 6 bases clipped from V and 8 bases from J, the junction kept 7 bases outside the gene matches. The CDR3 consists of 13 residues. The germline CDR1 and CDR2 sequences are SQVTM and ANQGSEA. The DNA of the CDR3 is TGCAGCGTCAAACAGGGGTTGGATTCACCCCTCCACTTT. This sequence encodes CSVKQGLDSPLHF.

This clonotype was counted a few times. The V and J genes are TRBV5-4 and TRBJ2-7, with D perhaps matching TRBD2 (6 bases). The CDR3 spans 15 residues. CDR1 and CDR2 (germline): SGHNT, YYREEE (reference sequence). Trimming stripped 1 base from V and 3 bases from J, with 14 bases between. As DNA, the CDR3 is TGTGCCAGCAGCTTGAAGCCTAGCGAAATCTACGAGCAGTACTTC. Translating it yields CASSLKPSEIYEQYF.

This clonotype has at least ten counts. V is TRBV7-9 and J is TRBJ2-1, with 7 bases identical to TRBD2. Germline CDR1 and CDR2: SEHNR and FQNEAQ (reference sequence). The CDR3 contains 16 residues. Losses at the gene ends were 5 bases for V and 3 bases for J; bases not matched to a gene: 10. In DNA form, the CDR3 reads TGTGCCAGCAGCCCACCCGCGGGAGATAACTACAATGAGCAGTTCTTC. It specifies CASSPPAGDNYNEQFF. Supplemented by reference TRBV7-9 and TRBJ2-1, the full variable domain reads DTGVSQNPRHKITKRGQNVTFRCDPISEHNRLYWYRQTLGQGPEFLTYFQNEAQLEKSRLLSDRFSAERPKGSFSTLEIQRTEQGDSAMYLCASSPPAGDNYNEQFFGPGTRLTVL.

This clonotype was seen many times. This chain connects TRBV28 to TRBJ2-7, with 10 bases matching TRBD2. Losses at the gene ends were 7 bases for V and 0 bases for J; bases not matched to a gene: 18. Germline V gives CDR1 MDHEN, CDR2 SYDVKM. The CDR3 has 19 residues. CDR3 DNA sequence: TGTGCCAGCACGGGAAACTTCTTGTCGGCTAGCGGGAGCTCCTACGAGCAGTACTTC. It encodes CASTGNFLSASGSSYEQYF.

About this clonotype itself: A single base separates this from a much larger clone, so it may be a read error. The rearrangement links TRBV5-1 to TRBJ2-3; weak D call: TRBD1 (5 bases). The CDR3 extends over 17 amino acids. Trimming cost V 0 bases and J 2 bases, with 16 bases left between them. The germline V gene has CDR1 SGHRS and CDR2 YFSETQ. The CDR3, as DNA: TGCGCCAGCAGCTTGGATTTCGGCAGGGCTATCACAGATACGCAGTATTTT. Encoded protein: CASSLDFGRAITDTQYF.

This clonotype was recorded at least ten times. The rearrangement links TRBV28 to TRBJ2-3; D unresolved. CDR3 size: 15 residues. Trimming removed 2 bases at V and 1 base at J, with 10 bases between. Per germline, CDR1 MDHEN and CDR2 SYDVKM. CDR3 loop: CASSLPRLGTDTQYF. The CDR3 DNA reads TGTGCCAGCAGTTTACCGCGGCTGGGCACAGATACGCAGTATTTT.

This clonotype was picked up many times. The chain combines TRBV12-3 or TRBV12-4 with TRBJ2-2; no definite D call. The V gene lost 3 bases and the J gene lost 7 bases, with 9 bases spanning the gap. CDR3 length: 13 residues. For the CDR3, the DNA is TGTGCCAGCAGTTTTTTGAGGAGCGGGGAGCTGTTTTTT. Translated, it gives CASSFLRSGELFF.

This clonotype was observed at least ten times. The J gene is TRBJ2-5, the V gene TRBV20-1; possibly TRBD1 for D (6 bases). V was cut by 6 bases and J by 7 bases, with 18 bases left in between. This CDR3 has 13 residues. Germline V gives CDR1 DFQATT, CDR2 SNEGSKA (reference sequence). Written as DNA, the CDR3 is TGCAGTGCCTTGGACAGCACTATACCGACCCAGTACTTC. This gives the protein CSALDSTIPTQYF.

The chain carries TRBV5-1 and TRBJ1-2; a possible D gene is TRBD1 (6 bases). The CDR3 has 14 amino acids. V was trimmed by 4 bases and J by 4 bases, leaving 14 bases between them. CDR1 SGHRS and CDR2 YFSETQ come from the germline V gene. The CDR3 sequence: CASSEQGLVYGYTF. The CDR3 DNA follows: TGCGCCAGCAGCGAACAGGGCTTGGTCTATGGCTACACCTTC.

This clonotype was counted ten times or more. The rearrangement uses TRBV2 and TRBJ2-7; 14 nucleotides align to TRBD2. Germline CDR1 reads SNHLY; CDR2 reads FYNNEI. With 6 bases clipped from V and 3 bases from J, the junction kept 7 bases outside the gene matches. The CDR3 spans 16 residues. In DNA form, the CDR3 reads TGTGCCAGCAGGGAGGGACTAGCGGGAGATAACTACGAGCAGTACTTC. Amino acid sequence: CASREGLAGDNYEQYF.

This clonotype has a handful of counts. This chain joins TRBV18 and TRBJ1-5, with D tentatively TRBD1 (6 bases). The length of the CDR3 is 15 residues. Germline V lookup: CDR1 KGHSH, CDR2 LQKENI. Trimming took 2 bases from V and 4 from J, leaving 12 bases between them. DNA of the CDR3: TGTGCCAGCTCACCAAGAAACAGGGAAAATCAGCCCCAGCATTTT. Translated, it gives CASSPRNRENQPQHF. Full variable domain (outside the CDR3, taken from reference TRBV18 and TRBJ1-5): NAGVMQNPRHLVRRRGQEARLRCSPMKGHSHVYWYRQLPEEGLKFMVYLQKENIIDESGMPKERFSAEFPKEGPSILRIQQVVRGDSAAYFCASSPRNRENQPQHFGDGTRLSIL.

This clonotype has at least ten counts. This chain connects TRBV6-1 to TRBJ2-7; the match to TRBD1 covers 12 bases. The germline V gene has CDR1 MNHNS and CDR2 SASEGT. This CDR3 is built from 16 residues. With V trimmed by 5 bases and J by 3 bases, 8 bases remained unmatched. The CDR3 loop is CASSSDRDRGLYEQYF. CDR3 sequence (DNA): TGTGCCAGCAGTTCCGACCGGGACAGGGGGCTCTACGAGCAGTACTTC.